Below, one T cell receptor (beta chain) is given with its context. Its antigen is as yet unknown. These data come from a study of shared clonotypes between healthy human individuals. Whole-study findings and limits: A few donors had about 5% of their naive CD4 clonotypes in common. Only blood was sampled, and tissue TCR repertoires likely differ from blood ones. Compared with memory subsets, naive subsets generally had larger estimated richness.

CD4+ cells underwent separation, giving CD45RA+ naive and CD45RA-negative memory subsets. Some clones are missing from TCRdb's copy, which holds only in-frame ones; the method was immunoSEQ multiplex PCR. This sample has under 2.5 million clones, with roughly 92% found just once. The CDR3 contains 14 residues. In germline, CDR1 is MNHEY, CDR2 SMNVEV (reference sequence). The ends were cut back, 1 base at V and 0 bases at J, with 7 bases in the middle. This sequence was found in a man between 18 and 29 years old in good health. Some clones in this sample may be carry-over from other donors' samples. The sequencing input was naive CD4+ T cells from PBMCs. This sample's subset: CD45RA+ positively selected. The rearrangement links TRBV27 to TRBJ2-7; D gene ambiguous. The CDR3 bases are TGTGCCAGCAGTTTATTAGCCCCCTCCTACGAGCAGTACTTC. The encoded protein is CASSLLAPSYEQYF.